This TCR beta chain was sequenced for a study of blood T cell repertoires in COVID-19 (dated by TCRdb to about 2020). Looking at the study overall: Samples covering the acute and convalescent phases of COVID-19 were provided by collaborators in the United States, Italy and Spain. Where available, HLA class I and class II types were taken from metadata supplied by the sample provider and were not determined by assay-based typing. Samples came from the ongoing ImmuneRACE study (first 160 participants) plus 1,254 subjects from 6 global collaborators. The material from the prospective study consisted of cDNA or gDNA derived from T cells, B-cell-depleted T cells, or PBMCs. The sample metadata nearly always contained a de-identified subject ID, COVID-19 status, age in years and sex. Deeply sampled blood TCRbeta repertoires from subjects exposed to, actively infected with, or recovered from COVID-19 were included in the dataset. The repertoires were made available in a free public database intended to serve as a resource for research on the immune response to SARS-CoV-2.

Turning to this clone: This clone's antigen is unknown. No quality values exist for individual bases; no much larger clone is one base distant.

Study-wide conclusions, independent of this receptor: The quantity of clinical and demographic metadata differed by source and by participant and was supplied without curation.

As encoded in the germline V gene (reference sequence), CDR1 is LGHDT while CDR2 is YNNKEL. Measured from the cysteine to the phenylalanine, the CDR3 is 16 residues long. The read is trimmed to its CDR3 DNA, 48 bases read in frame from base 1. Germline trimming: 1 base from V, 7 bases from J; junction bases outside gene matches: 3. In the prospective study, participants were 18 to 89 years old, resided in approximately 22 geographic areas of the United States, and were enrolled through a virtual design. In the prospective study, cohorts were assigned on the basis of participant-reported clinical history obtained from a screening survey and a study questionnaire. Recovered participants in ImmuneRACE Cohort 3 were defined by two consecutive negative NP/OP PCR tests, clearance by a healthcare professional, or resolution of symptoms. In the prospective study, whole blood, serum and a nasopharyngeal or oropharyngeal swab were collected from each participant by mobile phlebotomists. Over a roughly two-month period, participants in the prospective study had the option of providing additional blood draws and questionnaires. Blood samples from the prospective study were shipped frozen or at room temperature prior to DNA extraction.

The immunoSEQ Assay, a bias-controlled multiplex PCR, was used to amplify TCRbeta CDR3 regions from genomic DNA. The source study handled its data this way. The number of nucleated cells in each sample was estimated by amplification of reference gene primers within the assay. To quantify the absolute abundance of each unique TCRbeta CDR3 rearrangement, sequence reads were collapsed and filtered. For each sample, productive Simpson clonality was calculated by taking the square root of Simpson's diversity index across productive rearrangements. As stored in TCRdb, this immuneACCESS dataset retains in-frame rearrangements with V and J assigned. A fraction of the clones does not appear; measured against another copy, unresolved V genes explain less than half of the discrepancy, and the remainder lacks a known reason. V and J calls and clone size are as listed in that table; D and trimming were resolved from the DNA. The sample data list approximately 400,000 clones, and roughly four fifths of these were observed just once. The ten largest clonotypes hold over 4.5% of the sample.

The sequence was obtained from a woman aged 50 to 65 who had recovered from COVID-19. The sequencing input was PBMCs or T cells enriched from blood (not recorded which). The chain is encoded by TRBV3-1 (or the pseudogene TRBV3-2) joined to TRBJ2-2; a stretch of 13 junction bases matches TRBD2. The CDR3 in this case is CASSQGTSGSVGELFF. The DNA sequence is given as TGTGCCAGCAGCCAAGGGACTAGCGGGAGTGTCGGGGAGCTGTTTTTT.